The clone carrying this T cell receptor beta chain has just a few counts. Antigen: not known. The data were produced by immunoSEQ multiplex PCR, yet TCRdb's version contains in-frame clones alone and is incomplete. The data hold more than 250,000 clones, with around 90% observed a single time. The entry originates in a study of cytomegalovirus exposure and HLA in healthy donors. Study-wide findings and caveats: Rare sequences made up most TCRs, while some public TCRs were found in many donors. In a later analysis, first-cohort TCR clusters were found to tend to co-occur in the approximately 120 validation repertoires. The study put under 200 TCR beta chains on its list as cytomegalovirus-associated.

The validation cohort, a group of over a hundred subjects, included the donors and was separate from the approximately 670-subject first cohort. The sequenced sample was PBMCs. This receptor was identified in a woman under 40 in good health and CMV-seropositive.

The CDR3: CASSALGSYEQYF. CDR3 DNA: TGTGCCAGCAGCGCCCTCGGCTCCTACGAGCAGTACTTC. The gene calls are TRBV9 and TRBJ2-7; the D is unclear. Germline V gene data show CDR1 as SGDLS and CDR2 as YYNGEE. V dropped 3 bases and J dropped 0 bases, with 7 bases sitting between them. The CDR3 contains 13 residues. The entire variable domain, with the rest obtained from reference TRBV9 and TRBJ2-7, is as follows: DSGVTQTPKHLITATGQRVTLRCSPRSGDLSVYWYQQSLDQGLQFLIQYYNGEERAKGNILERFSAQQFPDLHSELNLSSLELGDSALYFCASSALGSYEQYFGPGTRLTVT.